The following is a TCR beta chain sequence with its context. This record comes from a study of cytomegalovirus exposure and HLA in healthy donors. The PCR employed 60 Vbeta primers together with 13 Jbeta primers. Sequencing used immunoSEQ multiplex PCR; TCRdb keeps in-frame clones, though not all of them. The table lists approximately 130,000 clones, approximately 78% of them singletons, with roughly 6% in the top ten. The receptor comes from a woman in her forties in good health and CMV-seronegative. Sequences were obtained from PBMCs.

In DNA, the CDR3 is TGTGCCAGCAGTTATGCGTTTCGCACAGATACGCAGTATTTT. It translates to CASSYAFRTDTQYF. V and J are TRBV6-5 and TRBJ2-3; D is unresolved. This CDR3 comprises 14 residues. Germline loops: CDR1 MNHEY, CDR2 SVGAGI. Trimming stripped 3 bases from V and 1 base from J, with 8 bases between.